This TCR gamma chain emerged from a study of γδ T cells in repeated Plasmodium falciparum infection. Study summary: Sampling occurred at baseline, pre-infection for selected infections, and 21 days post-infection.

Study results and caveats: Vdelta2-negative gammadelta repertoires, largely Vdelta1+, seemingly showed infection-driven waves of new clonal selection. Over time and infection, Vgamma9/Vdelta2+ repertoires remained highly stable and polyclonal.

CDR1 GITISATS and CDR2 ISYDGTV come from the germline V gene (reference sequence). The CDR3 is 11 residues long. The V segment lost 5 bases and the J segment 11 bases; nucleotides outside the gene matches: 9. Each sorted gammadelta sample had TRG and TRD chains sequenced. TCRdb processed the multiplex PCR reads again with the CATT caller. The sample shows more than 12,000 gamma-chain clones, around 1.6% of them seen only once. This clone is termed medium-sized. Its cognate antigen is unknown. Bulk repertoires came from Vgamma9/Vdelta2+ or Vdelta2-negative gammadelta T cells flow-sorted from PBMC. V is TRGV9 and J is TRGJ1 or TRGJ2. Sequenced sample: gamma-delta T cells from blood. This TCR was sampled from a pool of human donors (malaria-infected and uninfected, not separated). The chain's CDR3 is CALWALPQKLF. The CDR3 nucleotides read TGTGCCTTGTGGGCCCTCCCCCAGAAACTCTTT.